This TCR beta chain was recorded in a study of T cell repertoires in cytomegalovirus infection. In the study overall: The study used recently identified HLA-C-restricted and well-studied HLA-B-restricted CMV epitopes. Indicated by public TCR beta signatures were CMV infection and matching HLA type. Regarding the study as a whole: Carriage of CMV together with the relevant HLA was identifiable through cumulative public TCR beta family frequency.

This clonotype showed up just a few times. Its antigen is as yet unknown. TCRdb reanalysed the reads using MiXCR and keeps one entry per CDR3 protein. The sample yields approximately 1,000,000 distinct CDR3 sequences, 25% to 40% seen once. Trimming removed 7 bases at V and 5 bases at J, with 15 bases between. The CDR3 is 14 residues long. The sample in question was cultured CD8+ T cells from PBMCs, obtained from culture after CMV antigen stimulation. This TCR was sampled from a human donor in good health (CMV status not recorded). Some clones in this sample may be carry-over from other donors' samples. The gene calls are TRBV12-3 or TRBV12-4 and TRBJ1-5; D is perhaps TRBD1 (5 bases). The CDR3 is CASTLGGKHQPQHF. DNA of the CDR3: TGTGCCAGCACCCTTGGGGGTAAGCATCAGCCCCAGCATTTT.